This T cell receptor beta chain was identified in a study of blood T cell repertoires in COVID-19. Across the whole study: Cohort 3 recovered donors had two negative PCRs, clearance, or symptom resolution. Italy, Spain and the United States were the sources of the convalescent and acute COVID-19 samples.

The table came from immunoSEQ multiplex PCR; TCRdb's copy has only in-frame clones and leaves some out. The sample consists of around 190,000 clones, about 86% of them appearing once. This clone was seen a handful of times. Deletions cut 5 bases from V and 1 base from J, with 7 bases between. Germline CDR1 reads SGHNT; CDR2 reads YYREEE (reference sequence). The CDR3 is made up of 13 amino acids. The receptor comes from a woman aged 40-49 years in a cohort exposed to, infected with or recovered from COVID-19 (not recorded which). The sample comprised PBMCs or T cells enriched from blood (not recorded which). The chain carries TRBV5-4 and TRBJ2-1; D perhaps matches TRBD1 (5 bases). Here the CDR3 DNA reads TGTGCCAGCAGTCCAGGGTCCTACAATGAGCAGTTCTTC. Its translation: CASSPGSYNEQFF.